A selection of T cell receptor beta chains follows, all from one sample in a study of T cells in Graves' hyperthyroidism and ophthalmopathy. TCRdb itself ran the multiplex PCR reads through MiXCR, one entry per CDR3 protein. The sample lists about 590,000 distinct CDR3 sequences, 15% to 18% seen once, with around 6.6% in the top ten. The sample consisted of blood. The source of these receptors is a woman between 25 and 40 years old with Graves' hyperthyroidism. CDR3s include the opening cysteine and the closing phenylalanine or tryptophan. The D gene is left open where the match is weak. Some rows mark clone size as missing; the rest say once, few, many or name a class of expanded clone.

clone_size j_call v_call d_call cdr3_nt cdr3_aa
many TRBJ2-1 TRBV29-1 TRBD2 TGCAGCGTTGATAGCGGGGTTGGTGAGGAGCAGTTCTTC CSVDSGVGEEQFF
many TRBJ2-3 TRBV28 - TGTGCCAGCCAAGAGCCCTCCCGCACAGATACGCAGTATTTT CASQEPSRTDTQYF
- TRBJ1-4 TRBV3-1 - TGTGCCAGCAGCCAAGATTGGCCAGACCCTAATGAAAAACTGTTTTTT CASSQDWPDPNEKLFF
few TRBJ2-1 TRBV19 TRBD2 TGTGCCAGTAGAACCGGGACTAGCGGGAGTTCTGAGCAGTTCTTC CASRTGTSGSSEQFF
few TRBJ2-7 TRBV5-1 - TGCGCCAGCAGCTTGGGCGCGGGTACCTCCTACGAGCAGTACTTC CASSLGAGTSYEQYF
many TRBJ2-2 TRBV30 - TGTGCCTGGAGTCCGACCCTCCGGACTGCCGGGGAGCTGTTTTTT CAWSPTLRTAGELFF
- TRBJ2-7 TRBV5-4 - TGTGCCAGCAGCCTAGATTACAATGAGCAGTACTTC CASSLDYNEQYF
- TRBJ2-7 TRBV27 - TGTGCCAGCAGTGGGCGTGAGCGCTACTACTACGAGCAGTACTTC CASSGRERYYYEQYF
many TRBJ1-2 TRBV27 TRBD1 TGTGCCAGCAGTTTGGTAGGGGGCAGAGGCTACACCTTC CASSLVGGRGYTF
few TRBJ1-1 TRBV7-3 TRBD1 TGTGCCAGCAGCATGGGACAGATAAACACTGAAGCTTTCTTT CASSMGQINTEAFF
- TRBJ2-1 TRBV6-1 - TGTGCCAGCAGTGAAGGCGGGGAGCAGTTCTTC CASSEGGEQFF
few TRBJ2-1 TRBV4-1 - TGCGCCAGCAGCCAAGCGTTGGCTAGCGTGACCTACAATGAGCAGTTCTTC CASSQALASVTYNEQFF
many TRBJ2-2 TRBV7-2 - TGTGCCAGCAGCTTAGACTCCTCCCGATTGACCGGGGAGCTGTTTTTT CASSLDSSRLTGELFF
few TRBJ2-7 TRBV27 TRBD2 TGTGCCAGCAGTGACGTTGGGGCTAGCGGGAGGTACGAGCAGTACTTC CASSDVGASGRYEQYF
many TRBJ1-1 TRBV11-2 TRBD1 TGTGCCAGCAGTTCACCCAGGGGGCGTGGGCTGAACACTGAAGCTTTCTTT CASSSPRGRGLNTEAFF
few TRBJ2-1 TRBV10-3 TRBD2 TGTGCCATCAGTAGCGGGAGGGTTGAGAATGAGCAGTTCTTC CAISSGRVENEQFF
many TRBJ2-5 TRBV28 TRBD2 TGTGCCAGCAGTTTAGAATGGGCTAGCGGGAGGGGGAGAGAGACCCAGTACTTC CASSLEWASGRGRETQYF
- TRBJ2-7 TRBV11-2 - TGTGCCAGCAGCTTTAGGGCAGGGAGTTTTTACGAGCAGTACTTC CASSFRAGSFYEQYF
many TRBJ2-1 TRBV7-9 TRBD1 TGTGCCAGCAGCTCAACCTACGGGACAGGTACCTACAATGAGCAGTTCTTC CASSSTYGTGTYNEQFF
- TRBJ2-7 TRBV6-1 TRBD2 TGTGCCAGCAGTGAAGTTTCCGCCGGGACTAGCCCCTACGAGCAGTACTTC CASSEVSAGTSPYEQYF
- TRBJ1-2 TRBV20-1 - TGCAGTGCTAGTTTCCCGGACACAAACTATGGCTACACCTTC CSASFPDTNYGYTF
- TRBJ1-5 TRBV6-1 - TGTGCCAGCAGTGATTTTGGGGGCAATCAGCCCCAGCATTTT CASSDFGGNQPQHF
many TRBJ1-1 TRBV20-1 - TGCAGTGCTAGAGTCGGAAACACTGAAGCTTTCTTT CSARVGNTEAFF
many TRBJ2-2 TRBV30 - TGTGCCTGGATGCGGCGGATGAACACCGGGGAGCTGTTTTTT CAWMRRMNTGELFF
many TRBJ2-7 TRBV28 TRBD2 TGTGCCAGCAGTCGAACGACTAGCGGGAACAGCGAGCAGTACTTC CASSRTTSGNSEQYF
many TRBJ2-7 TRBV28 TRBD1 TGTGCCAGCAGTTCCCTGAAGGTAGGGGGCCTCATCTCCTACGAGCAGTACTTC CASSSLKVGGLISYEQYF
many TRBJ2-1 TRBV12-3/TRBV12-4 TRBD2 TGTGCCAGCAGTTTAGTGTTGACTAGCGGGAGCGGCAATGAGCAGTTCTTC CASSLVLTSGSGNEQFF
once TRBJ1-2 TRBV7-2 TRBD1 TGTGCCAGCAGCTCAGGGCTACAGGGGCGGGGGTTTTATGGCTACACCTTC CASSSGLQGRGFYGYTF
many TRBJ2-1 TRBV6-1 - TGTGCCAGCAGTGAAAGTAACCCATGGTACAATGAGCAGTTCTTC CASSESNPWYNEQFF
many TRBJ1-1 TRBV3-1 - TGTGCCAGCAGCCAAGACGGGACGGGGGTGAACACTGAAGCTTTCTTT CASSQDGTGVNTEAFF
few TRBJ2-2 TRBV9 - TGTGCCAGCAGCGCCGGGACACCGATGAACACCGGGGAGCTGTTTTTT CASSAGTPMNTGELFF
few TRBJ2-4 TRBV18 TRBD1 TGTGCCAGCTCACCAACAGGGGGCGCAGCCAAAAACATTCAGTACTTC CASSPTGGAAKNIQYF
once TRBJ2-5 TRBV7-8 TRBD1 TGTGCCAGCATCCGGCCGGGACAGGGCTTCCGGGACAACCAAGAGACCCAGTACTTC CASIRPGQGFRDNQETQYF
many TRBJ2-1 TRBV5-1 - TGCGCCAGCAGCTGGAAGTTTCGAGTCTACCCGCAGCAGTTCTTC CASSWKFRVYPQQFF
many TRBJ2-2 TRBV7-6 - TGTGCCAGCAGCTTAGGTCTGTTCGCGAACACCGGGGAGCTGTTTTTT CASSLGLFANTGELFF
many TRBJ1-1 TRBV2 - TGTGCCAGCAACTCACAGCCCTTCTACACTGAAGCTTTCTTT CASNSQPFYTEAFF
- TRBJ2-3 TRBV7-9 TRBD2 TGTGCCAGCAGCCCCTGGGCGGGAGGGCCAGATACGCAGTATTTT CASSPWAGGPDTQYF
many TRBJ2-7 TRBV9 TRBD2 TGTGCCAGCAGCCCTCGGGGACTAGCTTGGAACGAGCAGTACTTC CASSPRGLAWNEQYF
- TRBJ1-5 TRBV19 TRBD1 TGTGCCAGTAGTATAGGGAGGACAGGGTTGAATCAGCCCCAGCATTTT CASSIGRTGLNQPQHF
many TRBJ2-7 TRBV20-1 TRBD2 TGCAGTGCTAGAGTCCAAGGACTAGCGGGAGTTTCCTACGAGCAGTACTTC CSARVQGLAGVSYEQYF
- TRBJ1-4 TRBV5-1 - TGCGCCAGCAGCTTGGACAGGTCCCCTAGTGAAAAACTGTTTTTT CASSLDRSPSEKLFF